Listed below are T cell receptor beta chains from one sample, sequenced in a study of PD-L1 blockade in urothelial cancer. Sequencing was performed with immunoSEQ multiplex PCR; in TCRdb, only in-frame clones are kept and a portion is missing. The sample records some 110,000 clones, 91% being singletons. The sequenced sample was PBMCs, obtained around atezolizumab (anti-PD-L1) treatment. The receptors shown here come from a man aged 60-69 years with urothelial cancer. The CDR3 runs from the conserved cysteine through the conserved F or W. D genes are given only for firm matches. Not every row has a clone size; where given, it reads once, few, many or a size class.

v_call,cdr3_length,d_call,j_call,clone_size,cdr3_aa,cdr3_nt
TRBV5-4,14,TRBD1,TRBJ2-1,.,CASRKAGGHNEQFF,TGTGCCAGCAGGAAGGCAGGGGGCCACAATGAGCAGTTCTTC
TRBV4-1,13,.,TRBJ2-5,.,CASRRTAQETQYF,TGCGCCAGCAGACGGACTGCCCAAGAGACCCAGTACTTC
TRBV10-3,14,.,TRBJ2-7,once,CAISAGVSSYEQYF,TGTGCCATCAGTGCAGGGGTTAGCTCCTACGAGCAGTACTTC
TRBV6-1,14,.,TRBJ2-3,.,CASRAGLLTDTQYF,TGTGCCAGCAGAGCGGGTCTACTCACAGATACGCAGTATTTT
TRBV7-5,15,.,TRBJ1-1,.,CVRSLPQGKNTEAFF,TGTGTCAGAAGCTTGCCCCAGGGGAAGAACACTGAAGCTTTCTTT
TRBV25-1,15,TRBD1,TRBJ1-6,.,CASSEGQGVGSPLHF,TGTGCCAGCAGTGAAGGGCAGGGGGTAGGTTCACCCCTCCACTTT
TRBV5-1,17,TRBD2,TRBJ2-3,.,CASSSGLAGTLTDTQYF,TGCGCCAGCAGCTCGGGACTAGCGGGGACACTCACAGATACGCAGTATTTT
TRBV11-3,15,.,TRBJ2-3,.,CASSLGLGDADTQYF,TGTGCCAGCAGCTTAGGGTTAGGAGATGCAGATACGCAGTATTTT
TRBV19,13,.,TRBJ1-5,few,CASSMDKFKPQHF,TGTGCCAGTAGTATGGACAAATTCAAGCCCCAGCATTTT
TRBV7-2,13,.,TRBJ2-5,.,CASSRGWEETQYF,TGTGCCAGCAGCCGGGGGTGGGAAGAGACCCAGTACTTC
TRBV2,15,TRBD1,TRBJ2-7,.,CASSNGQGTTYEQYF,TGTGCCAGCAGTAATGGACAGGGTACAACCTACGAGCAGTACTTC
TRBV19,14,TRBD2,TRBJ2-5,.,CASSRGGGQETQYF,TGTGCCAGTAGCCGCGGCGGGGGCCAAGAGACCCAGTACTTC
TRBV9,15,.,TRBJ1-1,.,CASSVGGRPNTEAFF,TGTGCCAGCAGCGTAGGGGGCAGACCCAACACTGAAGCTTTCTTT
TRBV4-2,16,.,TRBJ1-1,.,CASSQEISGGTTEAFF,TGTGCCAGCAGCCAAGAAATTAGCGGGGGTACCACTGAAGCTTTCTTT
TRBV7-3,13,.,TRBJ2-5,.,CASSSHREETQYF,TGTGCCAGCAGCTCCCACCGGGAAGAGACCCAGTACTTC
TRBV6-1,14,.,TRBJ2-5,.,CASRTGGGPETQYF,TGTGCCAGCAGGACCGGAGGAGGGCCAGAGACCCAGTACTTC
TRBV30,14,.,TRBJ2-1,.,CAWTATGSPNEQFF,TGTGCCTGGACCGCCACCGGGTCCCCCAATGAGCAGTTCTTC